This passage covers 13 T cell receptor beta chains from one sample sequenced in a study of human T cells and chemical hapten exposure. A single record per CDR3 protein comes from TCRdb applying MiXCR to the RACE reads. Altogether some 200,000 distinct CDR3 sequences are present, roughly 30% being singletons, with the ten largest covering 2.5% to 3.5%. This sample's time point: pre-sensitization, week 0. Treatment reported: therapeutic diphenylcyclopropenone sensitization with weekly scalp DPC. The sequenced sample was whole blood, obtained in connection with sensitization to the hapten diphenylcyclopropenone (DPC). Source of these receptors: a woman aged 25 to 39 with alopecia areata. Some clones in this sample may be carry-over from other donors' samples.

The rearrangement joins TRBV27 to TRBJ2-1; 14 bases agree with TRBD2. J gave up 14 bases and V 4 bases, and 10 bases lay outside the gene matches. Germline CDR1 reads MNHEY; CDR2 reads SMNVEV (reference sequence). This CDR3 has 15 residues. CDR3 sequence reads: CASSSRTSGGPFEFF. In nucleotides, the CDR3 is TGTGCCAGCAGTTCCCGGACTAGCGGGGGGCCCTTTGAGTTCTTC.

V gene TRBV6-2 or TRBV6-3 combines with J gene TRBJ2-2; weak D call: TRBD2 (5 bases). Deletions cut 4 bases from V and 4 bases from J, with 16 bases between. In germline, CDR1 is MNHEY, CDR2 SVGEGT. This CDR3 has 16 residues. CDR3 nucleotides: TGTGCCAGCAGTTCGTTCCGGGGTAAAGGCACCGGGGAGCTGTTTTTT. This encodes CASSSFRGKGTGELFF.

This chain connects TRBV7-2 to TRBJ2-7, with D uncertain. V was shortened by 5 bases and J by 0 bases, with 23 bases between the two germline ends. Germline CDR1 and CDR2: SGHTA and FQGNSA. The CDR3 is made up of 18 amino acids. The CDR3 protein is CASSLPPPPGSASYEQYF. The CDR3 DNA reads TGTGCCAGCAGCCTCCCGCCCCCCCCGGGTTCGGCCTCCTACGAGCAGTACTTC.

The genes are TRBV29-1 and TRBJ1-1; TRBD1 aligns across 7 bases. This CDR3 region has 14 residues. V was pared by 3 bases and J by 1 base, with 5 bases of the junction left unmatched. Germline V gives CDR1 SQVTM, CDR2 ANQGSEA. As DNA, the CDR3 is TGCAGCGTTGACAGAGGGACAGCGAACACTGAAGCTTTCTTT. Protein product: CSVDRGTANTEAFF.

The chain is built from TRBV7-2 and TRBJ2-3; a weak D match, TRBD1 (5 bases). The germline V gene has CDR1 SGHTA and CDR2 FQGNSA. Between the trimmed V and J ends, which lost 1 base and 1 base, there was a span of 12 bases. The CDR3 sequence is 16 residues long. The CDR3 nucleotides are TGTGCCAGCAGCTTAGAAGGTCGCAGGGGCACAGATACGCAGTATTTT. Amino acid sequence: CASSLEGRRGTDTQYF.

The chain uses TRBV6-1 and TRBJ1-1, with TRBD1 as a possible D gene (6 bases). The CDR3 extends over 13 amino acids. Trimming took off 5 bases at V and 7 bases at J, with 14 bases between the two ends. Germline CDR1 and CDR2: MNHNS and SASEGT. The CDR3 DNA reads TGTGCCAGCAGTAGGACAGTAAAAGATGAAGCTTTCTTT. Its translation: CASSRTVKDEAFF.

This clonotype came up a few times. CDR3 DNA sequence: TGTGCCAGCAGTTTAAATCCGGGTCGGGGACAGCCCCAGCATTTT. Translation gives CASSLNPGRGQPQHF. The chain couples TRBV28 to TRBJ1-5; D gene uncertain. The CDR3 loop spans 15 amino acids. From germline, CDR1 is MDHEN and CDR2 SYDVKM. V was pared by 2 bases and J by 7 bases, with 15 bases between. The whole variable domain, remainder taken from reference TRBV28 and TRBJ1-5, is DVKVTQSSRYLVKRTGEKVFLECVQDMDHENMFWYRQDPGLGLRLIYFSYDVKMKEKGDIPEGYSVSREKKERFSLILESASTNQTSMYLCASSLNPGRGQPQHFGDGTRLSIL.

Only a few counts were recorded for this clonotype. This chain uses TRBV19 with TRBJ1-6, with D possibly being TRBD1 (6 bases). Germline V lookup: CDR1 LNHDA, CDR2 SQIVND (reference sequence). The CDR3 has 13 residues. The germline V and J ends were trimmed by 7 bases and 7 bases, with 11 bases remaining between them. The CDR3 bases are TGTGCCAGTAACCGGGACACAAATTCACCCCTCCACTTT. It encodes CASNRDTNSPLHF.

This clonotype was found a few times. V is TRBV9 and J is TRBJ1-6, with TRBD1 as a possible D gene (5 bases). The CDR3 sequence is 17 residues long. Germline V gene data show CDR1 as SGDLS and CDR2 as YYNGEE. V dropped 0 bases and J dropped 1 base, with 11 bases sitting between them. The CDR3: CASSVDSGRSYNSPLHF. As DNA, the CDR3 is TGTGCCAGCAGCGTAGATTCAGGGCGGTCCTATAATTCACCCCTCCACTTT.

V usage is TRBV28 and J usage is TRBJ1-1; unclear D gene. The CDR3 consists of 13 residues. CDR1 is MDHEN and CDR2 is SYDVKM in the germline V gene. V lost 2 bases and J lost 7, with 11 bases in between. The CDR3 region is CASSLVWPGEAFF. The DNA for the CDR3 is TGTGCCAGCAGTTTAGTCTGGCCGGGTGAAGCTTTCTTT.

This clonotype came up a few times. CDR3 residues: CASSLAAGNYNEQFF. The CDR3 DNA is TGTGCCAGCAGCTTAGCTGCAGGGAACTACAATGAGCAGTTCTTC. V and J are TRBV7-8 and TRBJ2-1, with D tentatively TRBD1 (5 bases). Trimming stripped 0 bases from V and 3 bases from J, with 9 bases between. CDR3 length equals 15 residues. Germline V gives CDR1 SGHVS, CDR2 FQNEAQ.

The CDR3 sequence is CASSLAHTIYF. DNA of the CDR3: TGTGCCAGCAGCTTAGCGCACACCATATATTTT. The chain joins TRBV11-2 to TRBJ1-3; D unresolved. CDR3 size: 11 residues. CDR1 and CDR2 (germline): SGHAT, FQNNGV. The V gene lost 1 base and the J gene lost 8 bases, with 3 bases spanning the gap.

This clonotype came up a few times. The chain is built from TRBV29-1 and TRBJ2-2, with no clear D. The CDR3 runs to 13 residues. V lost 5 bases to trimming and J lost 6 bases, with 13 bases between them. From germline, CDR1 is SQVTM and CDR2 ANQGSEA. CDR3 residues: CSVSRSVAGELFF. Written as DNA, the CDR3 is TGCAGCGTTTCGAGGAGTGTGGCCGGGGAGCTGTTTTTT.